Below, 30 T cell receptor beta chains from the same sample are listed, as sequenced in a study of blood T cells in healthy people across ages. Together with a sample-barcoded 5' primer, a J-beta primer mix was included in a second PCR lasting about 6 to 11 cycles. TCRdb ran MiXCR on the 5' RACE reads and lists one entry per CDR3 protein. This table has hundreds of thousands of distinct CDR3 sequences, roughly 56% appearing once. Sequencing input: blood. The origin of the receptors is a man aged 40-49 years in good health.

This clonotype was detected only a few times. V usage is TRBV18 and J usage is TRBJ2-7; 13 bases line up with TRBD2. There are 15 residues in the CDR3. V lost 5 bases and J lost 2; bases outside the gene matches: 3. Germline CDR1 KGHSH, CDR2 LQKENI. In DNA, the CDR3 is TGTGCCAGCTCAATGGGACTAGCGGGAACCTACGAGCAGTACTTC. Protein: CASSMGLAGTYEQYF.

This clonotype was detected a few times. The chain carries TRBV7-2 and TRBJ1-2; D unresolved. The CDR3 extends over 15 amino acids. V lost 8 bases and J 2 bases, leaving 18 bases between the germline ends. The germline CDR1 and CDR2 sequences are SGHTA and FQGNSA. The CDR3 coding sequence is TGTGCCAGCCGCCCCGGTGGAGTTGAAAACTATGGCTACACCTTC. It is translated as CASRPGGVENYGYTF.

With respect to this clonotype: The junction departs from the called germline gene at one end, perhaps through a read error. The chain's CDR3 is CAGSVAMTDYEQYF. The CDR3 DNA reads as TGTGCCGGCAGCGTAGCTATGACAGACTACGAGCAGTACTTC. J is TRBJ2-7 and V is TRBV9; weak D call: TRBD1 (5 bases). The germline V gene has CDR1 SGDLS and CDR2 YYNGEE. This CDR3 has 14 amino acids.

The chain combines TRBV6-1 with TRBJ1-6; 11 bases are a match to TRBD1. Trimming at V came to 5 bases and at J to 0 bases, leaving 12 bases not matched to a gene. Germline CDR1 is MNHNS and CDR2 is SASEGT. The CDR3 is made up of 20 amino acids. The CDR3 DNA reads TGTGCCAGCAGTCGATCAGGACAGGGGGCAGGAGGCTCCTATAATTCACCCCTCCACTTT. Its translation: CASSRSGQGAGGSYNSPLHF.

J is TRBJ2-7 and V is TRBV7-6; no definite D call. The length of the CDR3 is 13 residues. CDR1 is SGHVS, CDR2 FNYEAQ, per germline. V was clipped by 4 bases and J by 2 bases, with 9 bases between them. The CDR3 reads CASSSTLTYEQYF. The CDR3 DNA sequence: TGTGCCAGCAGCTCAACCTTAACCTACGAGCAGTACTTC.

The table lists this clonotype with a count of one. The V call is TRBV7-2, the J call TRBJ2-3; 9 nucleotides agree with TRBD2. CDR1 and CDR2 (germline): SGHTA, FQGNSA. This CDR3 is 17 amino acids long. The junction had 12 bases not matched to a gene; V was cut back by 8 bases and J by 0 bases. The CDR3 is CASRPRGTSLSTDTQYF. The CDR3 DNA follows: TGTGCCAGCCGCCCGAGAGGGACTAGCCTTAGCACAGATACGCAGTATTTT. Full variable domain (remainder filled in from reference TRBV7-2 and TRBJ2-3): GAGVSQSPSNKVTEKGKDVELRCDPISGHTALYWYRQSLGQGLEFLIYFQGNSAPDKSGLPSDRFSAERTGGSVSTLTIQRTQQEDSAVYLCASRPRGTSLSTDTQYFGPGTRLTVL.

The chain is built from TRBV6-2 or TRBV6-3 and TRBJ2-5; 8 bases are a match to TRBD1. The CDR3 is 17 residues long. The V gene's germline CDR1 is MNHEY and CDR2 SVGEGT. The junction had 14 bases not matched to a gene; V was cut back by 4 bases and J by 4 bases. CDR3 sequence reads: CASSFRNTRGLRETQYF. Here the CDR3 DNA reads TGTGCCAGCAGTTTTAGAAATACCAGGGGGCTTCGAGAGACCCAGTACTTC.

The rearrangement links TRBV6-1 to TRBJ2-1; TRBD2 aligns across 9 bases. The J call may be in error: the DNA end matches TRBJ2-7 better. Germline CDR1 and CDR2: MNHNS and SASEGT. This CDR3 is 15 amino acids long. The CDR3 spells CASRPGVIAGDEQYF. Written as DNA, the CDR3 is TGTGCCAGCAGACCTGGGGTGATAGCGGGGGACGAGCAGTACTTC.

The chain recombines TRBV27 with TRBJ2-3; the D gene is possibly TRBD1 (6 bases). Trimming pared 3 bases from V and 0 bases from J, leaving 13 bases between. The CDR3 spans 16 residues. Germline CDR1 MNHEY, CDR2 SMNVEV (reference sequence). The CDR3 bases are TGTGCCAGCAGTTTGGAAGGGGGTGGTAGCACAGATACGCAGTATTTT. It translates to CASSLEGGGSTDTQYF.

In this sample, this clonotype turned up a few times. The chain combines TRBV29-1 with TRBJ1-2; 8 bases fit TRBD1. Per the germline V gene, CDR1 is SQVTM and CDR2 is ANQGSEA. Trimming took 4 bases from V and 7 from J; bases not matched to a gene: 8. The CDR3 is 13 amino acids. CDR3 DNA sequence: TGCAGCGTTGTTCGAGGACAGGGTGGTGGCTACACCTTC. It yields the protein CSVVRGQGGGYTF.

This clonotype was found many times. The gene calls are TRBV7-8 and TRBJ2-7; no clear D gene. The CDR3 contains 12 residues. V was cut by 2 bases and J by 6 bases, with 8 bases left in between. Germline V gene data show CDR1 as SGHVS and CDR2 as FQNEAQ. CDR3 protein: CASSLSGPEQYF. The CDR3 DNA reads TGTGCCAGCAGCTTATCTGGGCCCGAGCAGTACTTC.

This chain links TRBV5-1 with TRBJ1-2; D uncertain. Trimming removed 3 bases at V and 1 base at J, with 7 bases between. CDR1 is SGHRS and CDR2 is YFSETQ in the germline V gene. This CDR3 region has 13 residues. CDR3 coding DNA: TGCGCCAGCAGCTCCGAGGGTAACTATGGCTACACCTTC. Protein product: CASSSEGNYGYTF.

The V gene is TRBV9, the J gene TRBJ2-2; no firm D call. Germline V gene sequence: CDR1 SGDLS, CDR2 YYNGEE. V shed 1 base and J shed 1 base, with 8 bases lying between them. The CDR3 sequence is 15 residues long. CDR3 residues: CASSVRSVNTGELFF. CDR3 sequence (DNA): TGTGCCAGCAGCGTACGCTCAGTGAACACCGGGGAGCTGTTTTTT.

J is TRBJ2-1 and V is TRBV12-3 or TRBV12-4, with 10 bases fitting TRBD2. CDR3 length: 14 residues. The V gene end was trimmed by 6 bases and the J gene end by 5 bases; junction bases not matched to a gene: 4. DNA of the CDR3: TGTGCCAGCAGCATACTAGCGGGGCACAATGAGCAGTTCTTC. It encodes CASSILAGHNEQFF.

This rearrangement joins TRBV12-3 or TRBV12-4 to TRBJ2-5; unclear D gene. This CDR3 has 15 residues. V lost 1 base and J 11 bases, leaving 20 bases between the germline ends. The CDR3: CASSLVARTRNEQYF. The CDR3 bases are TGTGCCAGCAGTTTAGTGGCCAGGACCCGGAATGAGCAGTACTTC.

V usage is TRBV5-1 and J usage is TRBJ2-5; D gene uncertain. Germline CDR1 is SGHRS and CDR2 is YFSETQ. The CDR3 totals 8 residues. CDR3 coding DNA: TGCGCAGGGCAGACCCAGTACTTC. This codes for CAGQTQYF.

J is TRBJ2-5 and V is TRBV5-1; 7 nucleotides match TRBD2. The CDR3 consists of 16 residues. Germline CDR1 reads SGHRS; CDR2 reads YFSETQ. V was clipped by 0 bases and J by 5 bases; unmatched bases: 10. The CDR3 nucleotides read TGCGCCAGCAGCTTGGGGGACGGCTCGCGGGGGGAGACCCAGTACTTC. Protein sequence: CASSLGDGSRGETQYF.

V is TRBV10-2 and J is TRBJ2-5; 11 bases match TRBD1. The J call could be wrong; TRBJ2-7 is a better fit for the DNA end. The CDR3 loop spans 14 amino acids. Germline CDR1 is WSHSY and CDR2 is SAAADI. This CDR3 is CASAKPGQGDEQYF. CDR3 bases: TGCGCCAGCGCAAAGCCGGGACAGGGGGACGAGCAGTACTTC.

This clonotype was recorded a few times. The chain employs TRBV7-3 and TRBJ2-7; D uncertain. This CDR3 spans 13 amino acids. Germline CDR1 SGHTA, CDR2 FQGTGA. V gave up 2 bases and J gave up 7 bases, with 12 bases separating them. The CDR3 sequence is CASSLEVTGEQYF. As DNA, the CDR3 is TGTGCCAGCAGCTTAGAGGTCACTGGGGAGCAGTACTTC. Full variable domain (rest looked up from reference TRBV7-3 and TRBJ2-7): GAGVSQTPSNKVTEKGKYVELRCDPISGHTALYWYRQSLGQGPEFLIYFQGTGAADDSGLPNDRFFAVRPEGSVSTLKIQRTERGDSAVYLCASSLEVTGEQYFGPGTRLTVT.

This sequence joins TRBV18 and TRBJ2-5, with D unresolved. The DNA end is a closer match to TRBJ2-7, so the J assignment may be wrong. This CDR3 spans 13 amino acids. Germline V gene data show CDR1 as KGHSH and CDR2 as LQKENI. CDR3: CASSPTDGHEQYF. For the CDR3, the DNA is TGTGCCAGCTCACCGACGGACGGACACGAGCAGTACTTC.

CDR3 nucleotides: TGCGCCAGCAGTGAATACGGGGAAATGAACACTGAAGCTTTCTTT. This sequence encodes CASSEYGEMNTEAFF. The chain uses TRBV10-2 and TRBJ1-1; the D is unclear. The V and J ends lost 3 bases and 0 bases respectively, with 11 bases between them. Germline V gene lookup returns CDR1 WSHSY and CDR2 SAAADI. The CDR3 extends over 15 amino acids.

V gene TRBV28 combines with J gene TRBJ2-1; D possibly corresponds to TRBD2 (6 bases). Germline CDR1 MDHEN, CDR2 SYDVKM. The CDR3 is made up of 14 amino acids. The ends were cut back, 6 bases at V and 5 bases at J, with 14 bases in the middle. The CDR3 sequence is CASRVERVHNEQFF. Here the CDR3 DNA reads TGTGCCAGCAGAGTCGAGCGGGTTCACAATGAGCAGTTCTTC.

The chain has TRBV4-2 and TRBJ2-5, with a weak D call TRBD1 (5 bases). CDR1 and CDR2 from the germline V gene are LGHNA and YNFKEQ. This CDR3 is built from 14 residues. V lost 3 bases and J 2 bases, leaving 10 bases between the germline ends. The CDR3 protein is CASSHIGVQETQYF. In DNA form, the CDR3 reads TGTGCCAGCAGCCATATAGGGGTTCAAGAGACCCAGTACTTC.

This clonotype was detected a few times. This chain joins TRBV14 and TRBJ2-1, with unresolved D. The CDR3 sequence is 14 residues long. CDR1 is SGHDN and CDR2 is FVKESK in the germline V gene. V was pared by 0 bases and J by 9 bases, with 12 bases between. CDR3 protein: CASSQEAVFIEQFF. For the CDR3, the DNA is TGTGCCAGCAGCCAAGAGGCCGTATTTATTGAGCAGTTCTTC.

The chain employs TRBV6-5 and TRBJ2-3; 10 bases line up with TRBD1. The J segment lost 6 bases and the V segment lost 6 bases, leaving 6 bases of the junction unmatched. CDR3 length: 14 amino acids. The germline V gene has CDR1 MNHEY and CDR2 SVGAGI. For the CDR3, the DNA is TGTGCCAGCAGACCGGGACAGGGGTACGATACGCAGTATTTT. Translation gives CASRPGQGYDTQYF.

This chain connects TRBV20-1 to TRBJ2-1; TRBD1 might be the D (5 bases). The V gene lost 2 bases and the J gene lost 3 bases, with 8 bases spanning the gap. The germline V gene encodes CDR1 DFQATT and CDR2 SNEGSKA (reference sequence). The CDR3 contains 13 residues. CDR3 sequence reads: CSARPTDYNEQFF. CDR3 in DNA: TGCAGTGCTAGACCGACAGACTACAATGAGCAGTTCTTC.

This clonotype was observed a few times. The chain carries TRBV9 and TRBJ1-2; no reliable D call. V was clipped by 0 bases and J by 4 bases, with 13 bases between them. Germline lookup yields CDR1 SGDLS and CDR2 YYNGEE. This CDR3 is 15 amino acids long. CDR3 amino acids: CASSVGLRAVYGYTF. CDR3 coding DNA: TGTGCCAGCAGCGTAGGCCTCCGGGCCGTCTATGGCTACACCTTC.

The J gene is TRBJ2-5, the V gene TRBV4-2; weak D call: TRBD2 (5 bases). Germline V CDR1 and CDR2: LGHNA, YNFKEQ. The CDR3 totals 14 residues. V lost 0 bases and J 5 bases, leaving 10 bases between the germline ends. Here the CDR3 reads CASSQDTSYETQYF. In nucleotides, the CDR3 is TGTGCCAGCAGCCAAGACACTAGTTACGAGACCCAGTACTTC.

This rearrangement joins TRBV20-1 to TRBJ2-7; D may match TRBD1 or TRBD2 (5 bases each). This CDR3 has 12 amino acids. The ends were cut back, 7 bases at V and 3 bases at J, with 13 bases in the middle. Germline V gives CDR1 DFQATT, CDR2 SNEGSKA (reference sequence). CDR3 residues: CSGQGADYEQYF. DNA for the CDR3: TGCAGTGGTCAGGGAGCTGACTACGAGCAGTACTTC.

J is TRBJ2-5 and V is TRBV7-2; TRBD1 is a possible D gene (5 bases). CDR3 length: 16 amino acids. Trimming stripped 5 bases from V and 5 bases from J, with 21 bases between. CDR1 is SGHTA, CDR2 FQGNSA, per germline. The CDR3 region has the DNA TGTGCCAGCAGCAAAAAGGACCCACAGGTGGGGGAGACCCAGTACTTC. Translated: CASSKKDPQVGETQYF.